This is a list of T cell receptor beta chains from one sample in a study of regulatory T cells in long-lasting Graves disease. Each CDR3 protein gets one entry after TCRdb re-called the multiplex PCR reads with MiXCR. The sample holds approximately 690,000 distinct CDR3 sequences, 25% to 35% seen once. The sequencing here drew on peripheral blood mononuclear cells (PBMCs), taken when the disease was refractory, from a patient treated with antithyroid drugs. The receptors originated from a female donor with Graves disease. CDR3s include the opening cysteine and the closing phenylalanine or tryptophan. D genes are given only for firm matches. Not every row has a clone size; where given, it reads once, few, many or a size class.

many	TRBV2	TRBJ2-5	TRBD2	TGTGCCAGCAGTATCCTAGCGGGAGGAGAGACCCAGTACTTC	CASSILAGGETQYF
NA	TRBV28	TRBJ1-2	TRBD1	TGTGCCAGCAGTCCGCAGGGACAGGGGGTCGGCTACACCTTC	CASSPQGQGVGYTF
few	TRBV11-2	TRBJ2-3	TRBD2	TGTGCCAGCAGCTTAGATCTAGCGGGAGGGGTAGATACGCAGTATTTT	CASSLDLAGGVDTQYF
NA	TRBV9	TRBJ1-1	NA	TGTGCCAGCAGCGTAATAGATGACACTGAAGCTTTCTTT	CASSVIDDTEAFF
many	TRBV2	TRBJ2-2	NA	TGTGCCAGCAGTGGGCAGAACACCGGGGAGCTGTTTTTT	CASSGQNTGELFF
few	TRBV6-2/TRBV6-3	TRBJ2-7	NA	TGTGCCAGCAGTTACTCGGATGGGAACTACGAGCAGTACTTC	CASSYSDGNYEQYF
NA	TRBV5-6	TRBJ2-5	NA	TGTGCCAGCAGCTTGGCGGGGGGACAGAGACAAGAGACCCAGTACTTC	CASSLAGGQRQETQYF
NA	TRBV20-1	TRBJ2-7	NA	TGCAGTGCTACCGGGACGACGAACTACGAGCAGTACTTC	CSATGTTNYEQYF
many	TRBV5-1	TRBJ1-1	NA	TGTGCCAGCAGCTTAGCAGGGATGAACACTGAAGCTTTCTTT	CASSLAGMNTEAFF
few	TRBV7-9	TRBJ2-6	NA	TGTGCCAGCAGCTTGAGGAGAAGCTCTGGGGCCAACGTCCTGACTTTC	CASSLRRSSGANVLTF
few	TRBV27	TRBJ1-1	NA	TGTGCCAGCAGTCCAACCTTCAGGGTGAACACTGAAGCTTTCTTT	CASSPTFRVNTEAFF
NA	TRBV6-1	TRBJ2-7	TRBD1	TGTGCCAGCATAACTCCGGGACAGTCCTACGAGCAGTACTTC	CASITPGQSYEQYF
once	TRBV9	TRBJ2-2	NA	TGTGCCAGCAGCCCCACGGAGGGGTTTTCCGGGGAGCTGTTTTTT	CASSPTEGFSGELFF
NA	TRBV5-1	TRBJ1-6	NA	TGCGCCAGCGGCCCCGCCGGGGGGGCCTACTATAATTCACCCCTCCACTTT	CASGPAGGAYYNSPLHF
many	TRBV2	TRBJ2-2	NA	TGTGCCAGCAGTGAATCGGGACGCCTCTCCGGGGAGCTGTTTTTT	CASSESGRLSGELFF
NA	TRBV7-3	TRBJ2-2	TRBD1	TGTGCCAGCAGCTTAACAGGGGGCGGCGGGGAGCTGTTTTTT	CASSLTGGGGELFF
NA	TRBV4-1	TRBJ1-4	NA	TGCGCCAGCAGCCAAGATGTCCGGGCGAGTACAACTAATGAAAAACTGTTTTTT	CASSQDVRASTTNEKLFF
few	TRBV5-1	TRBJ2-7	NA	TGCGCCAGCAGCTCTGGGACGGACGACGAGCAGTACTTC	CASSSGTDDEQYF
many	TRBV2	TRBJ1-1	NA	TGTGCCAGCGGATTTGGGACGTACCGGAACACTGAAGCTTTCTTT	CASGFGTYRNTEAFF
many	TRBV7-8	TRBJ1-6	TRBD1	TGTGCCAGCAGCCTCGGACAGGACCATTCACCCCTCCACTTT	CASSLGQDHSPLHF
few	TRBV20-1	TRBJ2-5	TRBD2	TGCAGTGCTAGAGATAGTACCTCTAGCGGGAGGTCCCAGTACTTC	CSARDSTSSGRSQYF
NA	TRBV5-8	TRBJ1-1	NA	TGTGCCAGCAGCTTGTTTGGGGGGTTGGGCACTGAAGCTTTCTTT	CASSLFGGLGTEAFF
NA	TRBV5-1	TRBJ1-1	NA	TGCGCCAGCAGCTTGGATCCAGGGCTGAACACTGAAGCTTTCTTT	CASSLDPGLNTEAFF
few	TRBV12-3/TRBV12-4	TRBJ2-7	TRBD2	TGTGCCAGCAGTTCTAGCGGGCCGACCTACGAGCAGTACTTC	CASSSSGPTYEQYF
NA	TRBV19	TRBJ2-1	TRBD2	TGTGCCAGTAGTTCGAGACTAGCGGGAGAGTTAAATGAGCAGTTCTTC	CASSSRLAGELNEQFF
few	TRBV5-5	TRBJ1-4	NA	TGTGCCAGCAGCTGGAGTCCGGCGGGGGAAAAACTGTTTTTT	CASSWSPAGEKLFF
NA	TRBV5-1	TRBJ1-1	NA	TGCGCCAGCAGCTTGCCAGGAGTTGAACGGAGAACTGAAGCTTTCTTT	CASSLPGVERRTEAFF
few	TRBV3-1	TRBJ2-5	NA	TGTGCCAGCTTGAAAACGGGAGTTGAGACCCAGTACTTC	CASLKTGVETQYF
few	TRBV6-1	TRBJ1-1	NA	TGTGCCAGCAGAGAATGGGACACTGAAGCTTTCTTT	CASREWDTEAFF
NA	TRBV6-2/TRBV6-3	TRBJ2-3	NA	TGTGCCAGCAGTTACTCGAGGGCGCTCACAGATACGCAGTATTTT	CASSYSRALTDTQYF
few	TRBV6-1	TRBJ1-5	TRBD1	TGTGCCAGCAGTGACAGGGGGGACCCATATTTT	CASSDRGDPYF
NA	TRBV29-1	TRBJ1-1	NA	TGCAGCGTTGACCCCCGGAACACTGAAGCTTTCTTT	CSVDPRNTEAFF
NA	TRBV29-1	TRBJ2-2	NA	TGCAGCGTTGCGGGCAGGGCAAACACCGGGGAGCTGTTTTTT	CSVAGRANTGELFF
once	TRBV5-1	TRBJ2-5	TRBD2	TGCGCCAGCAGCTTGGAGGTCCGGCAGGGAGGGGAGACCCAGTACTTC	CASSLEVRQGGETQYF
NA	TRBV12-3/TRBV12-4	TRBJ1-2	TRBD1	TGCGCCACCAGAAAGGGAGGAGGGGGCATCCTCTATGGCTACACCTTC	CATRKGGGGILYGYTF
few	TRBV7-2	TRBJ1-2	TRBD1	TGTGCCAGCAGCCCGAGTAGGGGACAGGCAGCTAACTATGGCTACACCTTC	CASSPSRGQAANYGYTF
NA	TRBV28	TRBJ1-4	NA	TGTGCCAGCAGTTCTAGAGGGAGGGCTGAAAAACTGTTTTTT	CASSSRGRAEKLFF
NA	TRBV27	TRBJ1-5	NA	TGTGCCAGCACCCCCCTCGGGGAGGCGGCCCAGCCCCAGCATTTT	CASTPLGEAAQPQHF
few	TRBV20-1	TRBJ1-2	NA	TGCAGTGCTTCTTTGGCAGGAACTAACTATGGCTACACCTTC	CSASLAGTNYGYTF
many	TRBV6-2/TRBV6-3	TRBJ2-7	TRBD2	TGTGCCAGCAGGCCTCATACTAGCGGCCCTTACGAGCAGTACTTC	CASRPHTSGPYEQYF
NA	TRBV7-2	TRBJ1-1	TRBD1	TGTGCCAGCAGCTTCGTTAGGACAGGGAAAGCTTTCTTT	CASSFVRTGKAFF
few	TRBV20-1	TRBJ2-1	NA	TGCAGTGCCGTCCACCTCATGCGGGCAGGTAGTCCCAATGAGCAGTTCTTC	CSAVHLMRAGSPNEQFF
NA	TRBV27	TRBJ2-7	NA	TGTGCCACCAGAGGTCTACAGCCCTACGAGCAGTACTTC	CATRGLQPYEQYF
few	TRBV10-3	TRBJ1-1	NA	TGTGCCATCAGTGAGGGGTCGGCTGAAGCTTTCTTT	CAISEGSAEAFF
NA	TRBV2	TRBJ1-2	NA	TGTACCAGCAGTGAAGCGCCAGGTCATGGCTACACCTTC	CTSSEAPGHGYTF
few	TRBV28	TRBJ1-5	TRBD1	TGTGCCAGCAGTTTTACAGGGGGTCAGCCCCAGCATTTT	CASSFTGGQPQHF
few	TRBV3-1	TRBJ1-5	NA	TGTGCCAGCAGCCCCGTAGGCGATCAGCCCCAGCATTTT	CASSPVGDQPQHF
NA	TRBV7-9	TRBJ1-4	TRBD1	TGTGCCAGCAGCTTTACCACAGGGGTAAATGGAAAACTGTTTTTT	CASSFTTGVNGKLFF
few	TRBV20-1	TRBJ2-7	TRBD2	TGCAGTGCTGGACTAGCGGGGCTACGATACTACGAGCAGTACTTC	CSAGLAGLRYYEQYF
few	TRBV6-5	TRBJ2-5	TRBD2	TGTGCCAGCAGTTACGGCCTTAGCGGGATTGGGGAGACCCAGTACTTC	CASSYGLSGIGETQYF
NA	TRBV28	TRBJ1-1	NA	TGTGCCAGCACCTCGGGGGATCCAAGTACTGAAGCTTTCTTT	CASTSGDPSTEAFF
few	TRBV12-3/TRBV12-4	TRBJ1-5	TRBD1	TGTGCCAGCACTCCAGGGGGGGGCGGCAATCAGCCCCAGCATTTT	CASTPGGGGNQPQHF
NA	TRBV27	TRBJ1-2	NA	TGTGCCAGCAGTTTATTCGCGGGCGCGAATAACTATGGCTACACCTTC	CASSLFAGANNYGYTF
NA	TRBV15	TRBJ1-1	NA	TGTGCCACCTCCTTACGGGCTAACACTGAAGCTTTCTTT	CATSLRANTEAFF
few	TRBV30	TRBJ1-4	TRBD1	TGTGCCTGGAGTGGGGGACAGTCAACTAATGAAAAACTGTTTTTT	CAWSGGQSTNEKLFF
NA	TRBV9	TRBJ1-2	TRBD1	TGTGCCAGCAGCGTAGCTGCGGACAGGGTCGGCTACACCTTC	CASSVAADRVGYTF
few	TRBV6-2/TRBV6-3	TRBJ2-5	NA	TGTGCCAGCAGCCCCCTAGACAGTGAAGAGACCCAGTACTTC	CASSPLDSEETQYF